A selection of T cell receptor beta chains follows, all from one sample in a study of blood T cell repertoires in COVID-19. Here immunoSEQ multiplex PCR was the method, and the copy in TCRdb shows in-frame clones only, minus some. The data show some 340,000 clones, 70% to 90% seen once. Material: PBMCs or T cells enriched from blood (not recorded which). These receptors were taken from a woman younger than 45 who had recovered from COVID-19. The CDR3 runs from the conserved cysteine through the conserved F or W. The order of the fields is clone size, J gene, D gene, V gene, CDR3 protein, CDR3 DNA. A D gene is named only where the DNA matches it firmly. Not every row has a clone size; where given, it reads once, few, many or a size class.

size: .; J: TRBJ1-1; D: .; V: TRBV6-5; CDR3: CASSYSFQGWTEAFF; DNA: TGTGCCAGCAGTTACTCGTTCCAGGGGTGGACTGAAGCTTTCTTT
size: .; J: TRBJ1-3; D: .; V: TRBV4-2; CDR3: CASSQESRPGRGGNTIYF; DNA: TGTGCCAGCAGCCAAGAGTCCCGCCCAGGGCGTGGGGGAAACACCATATATTTT
size: few; J: TRBJ2-5; D: TRBD1; V: TRBV5-6; CDR3: CASSETRGPGTQYF; DNA: TGTGCCAGCAGCGAAACCAGGGGGCCCGGGACCCAGTACTTC
size: once; J: TRBJ2-7; D: .; V: TRBV5-5; CDR3: CASSLGLSGTGALYEQYF; DNA: TGTGCCAGCAGCTTGGGCTTGAGCGGGACAGGCGCCCTATACGAGCAGTACTTC
size: .; J: TRBJ1-1; D: .; V: TRBV10-3; CDR3: CAISSGGHTEAFF; DNA: TGTGCCATCAGCTCCGGGGGGCACACTGAAGCTTTCTTT
size: .; J: TRBJ1-4; D: .; V: TRBV12-3/TRBV12-4; CDR3: CASSPDSEKLFF; DNA: TGTGCCAGCAGCCCGGACAGCGAAAAACTGTTTTTT
size: .; J: TRBJ2-2; D: .; V: TRBV7-7; CDR3: CASSRHSGDDTGELFF; DNA: TGTGCCAGCAGCCGGCATTCAGGGGATGACACCGGGGAGCTGTTTTTT
size: .; J: TRBJ1-3; D: TRBD1; V: TRBV18; CDR3: CASHASDRGTGNTIYF; DNA: TGTGCCAGCCATGCTTCGGACAGGGGCACTGGAAACACCATATATTTT
size: .; J: TRBJ1-5; D: .; V: TRBV19; CDR3: CASSTSRANQPQHF; DNA: TGTGCCAGTAGTACGAGCAGGGCCAATCAGCCCCAGCATTTT
size: .; J: TRBJ1-6; D: .; V: TRBV6-5; CDR3: CASSYYPSSYNSPLHF; DNA: TGTGCCAGCAGTTATTACCCGAGCTCCTATAATTCACCCCTCCACTTT
size: few; J: TRBJ2-3; D: .; V: TRBV12-5; CDR3: CASGSRLSTDTQYF; DNA: TGTGCTAGTGGTTCTCGACTAAGCACAGATACGCAGTATTTT
size: .; J: TRBJ1-2; D: .; V: TRBV30; CDR3: CAWTLGGVGYTF; DNA: TGTGCCTGGACCCTCGGGGGGGTCGGCTACACCTTC
size: .; J: TRBJ2-5; D: TRBD2; V: TRBV5-4; CDR3: CASSFGTRLAETQYF; DNA: TGTGCCAGCAGCTTCGGGACTAGGTTGGCAGAGACCCAGTACTTC